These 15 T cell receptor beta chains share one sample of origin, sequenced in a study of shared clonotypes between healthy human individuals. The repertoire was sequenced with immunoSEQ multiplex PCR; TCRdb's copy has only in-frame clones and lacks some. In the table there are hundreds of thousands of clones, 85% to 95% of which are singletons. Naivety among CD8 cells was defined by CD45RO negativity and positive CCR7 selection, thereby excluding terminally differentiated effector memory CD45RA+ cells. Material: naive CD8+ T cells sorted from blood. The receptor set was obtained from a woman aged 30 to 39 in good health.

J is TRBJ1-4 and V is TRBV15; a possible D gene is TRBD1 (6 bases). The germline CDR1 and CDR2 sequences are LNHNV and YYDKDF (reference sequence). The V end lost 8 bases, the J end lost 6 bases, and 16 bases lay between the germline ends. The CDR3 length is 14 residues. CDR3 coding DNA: TGTGCCACCGCGACTTTAGGGGGGGATGAAAAACTGTTTTTT. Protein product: CATATLGGDEKLFF.

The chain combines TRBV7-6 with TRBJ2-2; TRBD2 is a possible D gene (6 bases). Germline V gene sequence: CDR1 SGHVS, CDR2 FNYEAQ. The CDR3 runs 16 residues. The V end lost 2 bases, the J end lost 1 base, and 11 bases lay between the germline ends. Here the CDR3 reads CASSLNGGMNTGELFF. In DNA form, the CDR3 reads TGTGCCAGCAGCTTAAATGGCGGGATGAACACCGGGGAGCTGTTTTTT.

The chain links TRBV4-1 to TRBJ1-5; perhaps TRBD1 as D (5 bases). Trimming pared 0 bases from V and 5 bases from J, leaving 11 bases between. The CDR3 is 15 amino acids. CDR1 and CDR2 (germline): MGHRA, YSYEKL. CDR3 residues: CASSQDEGPDQPQHF. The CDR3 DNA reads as TGCGCCAGCAGCCAAGATGAGGGGCCCGATCAGCCCCAGCATTTT.

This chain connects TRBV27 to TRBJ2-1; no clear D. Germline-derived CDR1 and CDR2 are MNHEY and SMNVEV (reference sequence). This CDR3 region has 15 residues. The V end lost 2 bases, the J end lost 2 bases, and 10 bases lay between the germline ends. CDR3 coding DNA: TGTGCCAGCAGTTTACAATTAGCACCCTACAATGAGCAGTTCTTC. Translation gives CASSLQLAPYNEQFF.

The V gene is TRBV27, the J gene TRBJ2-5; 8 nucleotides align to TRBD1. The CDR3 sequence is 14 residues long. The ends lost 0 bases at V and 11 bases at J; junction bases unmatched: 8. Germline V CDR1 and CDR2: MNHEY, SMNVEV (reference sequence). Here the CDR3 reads CASSLSRTGKEQYF. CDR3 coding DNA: TGTGCCAGCAGTTTATCCAGGACAGGGAAAGAGCAGTACTTC.

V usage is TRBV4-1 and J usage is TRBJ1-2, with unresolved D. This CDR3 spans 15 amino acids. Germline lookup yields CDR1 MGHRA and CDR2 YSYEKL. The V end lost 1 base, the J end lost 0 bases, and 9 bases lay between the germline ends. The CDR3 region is CASSQVDKANYGYTF. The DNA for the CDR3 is TGCGCCAGCAGCCAAGTCGACAAAGCTAACTATGGCTACACCTTC.

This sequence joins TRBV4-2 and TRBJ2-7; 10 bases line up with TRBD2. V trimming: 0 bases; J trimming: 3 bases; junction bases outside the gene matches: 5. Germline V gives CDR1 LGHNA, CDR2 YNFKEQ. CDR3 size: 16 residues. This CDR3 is CASSQEEASGGYEQYF. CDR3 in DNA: TGTGCCAGCAGCCAAGAAGAAGCTAGCGGGGGCTACGAGCAGTACTTC.

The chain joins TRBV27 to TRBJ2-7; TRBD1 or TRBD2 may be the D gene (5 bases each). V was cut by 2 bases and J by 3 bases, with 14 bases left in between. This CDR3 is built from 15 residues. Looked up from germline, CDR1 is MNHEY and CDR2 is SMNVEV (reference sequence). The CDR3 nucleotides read TGTGCCAGCAGTTTAACAGGAATGGGACGCTACGAGCAGTACTTC. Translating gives CASSLTGMGRYEQYF.

The CDR3 is CASSIIAGAEYNEQFF. Written as DNA, the CDR3 is TGTGCCAGTAGTATAATAGCGGGAGCTGAATACAATGAGCAGTTCTTC. The J gene is TRBJ2-1, the V gene TRBV19; 9 bases are a match to TRBD2. The germline gives CDR1 LNHDA, CDR2 SQIVND (reference sequence). The CDR3 runs 16 residues. V lost 2 bases and J lost 4; bases outside the gene matches: 6.

CDR3 in DNA: TGTGCCAGCAGTTCAGGGCTAGCCAAAAACATTCAGTACTTC. This gives the protein CASSSGLAKNIQYF. V and J are TRBV27 and TRBJ2-4; the D gene is possibly TRBD1 (5 bases). The length of the CDR3 is 14 residues. Per the germline V gene, CDR1 is MNHEY and CDR2 is SMNVEV (reference sequence). V was shortened by 4 bases and J by 0 bases, with 7 bases between the two germline ends.

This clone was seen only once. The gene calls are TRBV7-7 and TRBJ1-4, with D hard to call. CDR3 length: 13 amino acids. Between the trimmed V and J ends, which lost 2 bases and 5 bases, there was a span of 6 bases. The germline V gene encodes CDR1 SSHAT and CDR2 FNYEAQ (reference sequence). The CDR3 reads CASSLPENEKLFF. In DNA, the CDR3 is TGTGCCAGCAGCTTACCGGAAAATGAAAAACTGTTTTTT.

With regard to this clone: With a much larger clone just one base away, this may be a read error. For the CDR3, the DNA is TGTGCCAGCAGCTCAGAGAACACTGAAGCTTTCTTT. Amino acids: CASSSENTEAFF. V is TRBV13 and J is TRBJ1-1, with unresolved D. The V end lost 4 bases, the J end lost 1 base, and 4 bases lay between the germline ends. Germline loops: CDR1 PRHDT, CDR2 FYEKMQ (reference sequence). The CDR3 totals 12 residues.

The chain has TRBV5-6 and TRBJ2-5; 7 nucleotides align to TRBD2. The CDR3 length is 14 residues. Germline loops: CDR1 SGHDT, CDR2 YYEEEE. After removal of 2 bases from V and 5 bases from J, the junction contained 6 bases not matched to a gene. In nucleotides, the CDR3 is TGTGCCAGCAGCTTAGGGAGCGGGATGGAGACCCAGTACTTC. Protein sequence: CASSLGSGMETQYF.

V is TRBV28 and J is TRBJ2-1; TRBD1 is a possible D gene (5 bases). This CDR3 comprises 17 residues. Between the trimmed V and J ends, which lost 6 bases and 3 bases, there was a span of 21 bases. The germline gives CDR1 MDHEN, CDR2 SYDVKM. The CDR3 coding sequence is TGTGCCAGCAGCCCCTACCATCCGACAGATAACTACAATGAGCAGTTCTTC. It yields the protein CASSPYHPTDNYNEQFF. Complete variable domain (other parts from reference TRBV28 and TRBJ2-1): DVKVTQSSRYLVKRTGEKVFLECVQDMDHENMFWYRQDPGLGLRLIYFSYDVKMKEKGDIPEGYSVSREKKERFSLILESASTNQTSMYLCASSPYHPTDNYNEQFFGPGTRLTVL.

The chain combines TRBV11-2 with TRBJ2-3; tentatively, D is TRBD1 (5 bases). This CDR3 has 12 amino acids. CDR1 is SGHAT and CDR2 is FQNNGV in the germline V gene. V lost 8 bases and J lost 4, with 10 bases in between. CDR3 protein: CASGHDADTQYF. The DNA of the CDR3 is TGTGCCAGCGGACACGATGCAGATACGCAGTATTTT.